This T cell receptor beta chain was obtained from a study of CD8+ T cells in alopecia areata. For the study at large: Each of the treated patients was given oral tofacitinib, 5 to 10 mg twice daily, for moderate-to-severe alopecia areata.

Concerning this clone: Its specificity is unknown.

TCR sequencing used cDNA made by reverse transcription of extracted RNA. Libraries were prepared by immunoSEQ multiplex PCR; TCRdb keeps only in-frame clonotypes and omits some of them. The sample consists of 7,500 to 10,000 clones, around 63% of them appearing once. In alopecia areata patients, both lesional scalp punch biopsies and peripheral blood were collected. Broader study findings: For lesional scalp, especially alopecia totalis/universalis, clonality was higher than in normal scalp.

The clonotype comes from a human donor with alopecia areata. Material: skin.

The CDR3 region is CASSPPLGGRFRTQYF. The CDR3 coding sequence is TGTGCCAGCAGTCCCCCCCTGGGCGGGAGGTTTAGGACCCAGTACTTC. V usage is TRBV27 and J usage is TRBJ2-5, with TRBD2 identical over 8 bases. V lost 5 bases, J lost 7 bases, and 15 bases stayed unmatched. The CDR3 has 16 residues. Germline CDR1 is MNHEY and CDR2 is SMNVEV (reference sequence).